This T cell receptor (beta chain) appears in the sequencing data of a study of T-cell memory formation after mild COVID-19. Study-wide results and caveats: Clones contracting over day 15 to 85 were CD4/CD8 balanced, with later expanders leaning CD4+.

This clonotype appeared a few times. Its antigen remains unidentified. Germline V gives CDR1 MNHEY, CDR2 SVGAGI. The CDR3 is made up of 15 amino acids. Trimming shortened V by 0 bases and J by 0 bases, and 6 bases separated the two germline ends. TCRdb reprocessed the 5' RACE reads via MiXCR and lists one record per CDR3 protein. The sample contains about 560,000 distinct CDR3 sequences, 20% to 25% of which appear only once. This chain connects TRBV6-5 to TRBJ1-3; D not resolved. This receptor was taken from an adult woman who had mild COVID-19 (a few samples of this study predate the infection). Cell type and time point are not known. What was sequenced was PBMCs or a T cell subset sorted from them (not recorded which). The CDR3 here is CASSYSRDSGNTIYF. CDR3 DNA: TGTGCCAGCAGTTACTCGAGGGACTCTGGAAACACCATATATTTT.